The 17 T cell receptor beta chains below were found in one sample sequenced in a study of T cells in women clearing cervical HPV infection. This table comes from immunoSEQ multiplex PCR, and its TCRdb copy is limited to in-frame clones, with some not included. This sample contains 20,000 to 30,000 clones. Material: blood buffy coat. These receptors were obtained from a woman aged 18 to 75 with a cervical HPV16 infection that either progressed to CIN3+ or cleared (not recorded which).

As to this clone: The sequence runs out 3 residues before the end of the CDR3; the remainder is reconstructed from the germline J gene. This chain joins TRBV19 and TRBJ1-5; 7 bases agree with TRBD1. V was pared by 5 bases and J by 4 bases, with 5 bases of the junction left unmatched. The CDR3 sequence is 14 residues long. Germline-derived CDR1 and CDR2 are LNHDA and SQIVND (reference sequence). The CDR3 is CASSPDRANQPQHF. CDR3 DNA, as far as it was read: TGTGCCAGTAGTCCCGACAGGGCTAATCAGCCC.

In regard to this clone: The observed sequence ends 3 residues before the CDR3 terminus, with the missing tail filled in from the germline J gene. The chain recombines TRBV30 with TRBJ1-5; D not resolved. The CDR3 totals 13 residues. From germline, CDR1 is GTSNPN and CDR2 SVGIG (reference sequence). V lost 3 bases, J lost 5 bases, and 11 bases lay in between. The CDR3 DNA, read in part, is TGTGCCTGGAGCAGCAGCGGGCATCAGCCC. Translating gives CAWSSSGHQP. The CDR3 in its entirety is CAWSSSGHQPQHF.

Details on this clone: The CDR3 extends 3 residues past the end of the read, so its final part is completed from the germline J gene. The gene calls are TRBV11-2 and TRBJ1-4; TRBD1 is a possible D gene (6 bases). This CDR3 spans 15 amino acids. The germline CDR1 and CDR2 sequences are SGHAT and FQNNGV. Trimming pared 3 bases from V and 7 bases from J, leaving 15 bases between. CDR3 bases read: TGTGCCAGCAGCTTGAGTCAGGGGACCATTGAAAAA. Amino acid sequence: CASSLSQGTIEK. The full CDR3 is CASSLSQGTIEKLFF. The whole variable domain, filled in from reference TRBV11-2 and TRBJ1-4, reads EAGVAQSPRYKIIEKRQSVAFWCNPISGHATLYWYQQILGQGPKLLIQFQNNGVVDDSQLPKDRFSAERLKGVDSTLKIQPAKLEDSAVYLCASSLSQGTIEKLFFGSGTQLSVL.

For this clone: The missing CDR3 end, 3 residues past where the read stops, is filled in from the germline J gene. The chain couples TRBV7-3 to TRBJ2-3, with TRBD1 identical over 7 bases. Germline V gene data show CDR1 as SGHTA and CDR2 as FQGTGA. The CDR3 covers 14 residues. The junction had 9 bases not matched to a gene; V was cut back by 4 bases and J by 8 bases. The CDR3 sequence is CASSSRQGSGTQYF. CDR3 DNA, as far as it was read: TGTGCCAGCAGCTCTAGACAGGGTAGTGGTACG.

Details on this clone: The read ends 3 residues before the CDR3 terminus; that terminus is restored from the germline J gene. The V gene is TRBV6-2 or TRBV6-3, the J gene TRBJ2-5, with 10 bases lining up with TRBD2. V dropped 5 bases and J dropped 5; count of bases not matched to a gene: 5. There are 14 residues in the CDR3. Germline V gene lookup returns CDR1 MNHEY and CDR2 SVGEGT. The CDR3 sequence is CASSTGTSVETQYF. The sequenced part of the CDR3 DNA is TGTGCCAGCAGTACCGGGACTAGCGTGGAGACC.

Comments on this clone: The read ends 3 residues before the CDR3 terminus; that terminus is restored from the germline J gene. The J gene is TRBJ2-7, the V gene TRBV12-5; 7 bases are a match to TRBD1. CDR3 size: 15 residues. Germline CDR1 is LGHNT and CDR2 is FRNRAP. V lost 3 bases to trimming and J lost 4 bases; unmatched junction nucleotides: 9. Incomplete CDR3 DNA: TGTGCTAGTGGTTTCGGAAGGGGGCGATTTTACGAG. Translated, it gives CASGFGRGRFYE. The entire CDR3 sequence reads CASGFGRGRFYEQYF.

As concerns this clone: With the read ending 3 residues before the CDR3 end, the germline J gene is used to fill in that end. The rearrangement joins TRBV7-8 to TRBJ2-3; 9 positions match TRBD2. The CDR3 has 15 amino acids. CDR1 and CDR2 (germline): SGHVS, FQNEAQ. The V gene end was trimmed by 2 bases and the J gene end by 1 base; junction bases not matched to a gene: 1. The DNA read from the CDR3 is TGTGCCAGCAGCTTATTAGCGGGGGGCACAGATACG. Translation gives CASSLLAGGTDT. The full-length CDR3 reads as CASSLLAGGTDTQYF.

The CDR3 DNA, read in part, is TGTGCCAGCCACCGGGACAGTTTAAATGAAAAA. Amino acid sequence: CASHRDSLNEK. The entire CDR3 protein reads CASHRDSLNEKLFF. V gene TRBV18 combines with J gene TRBJ1-4; 7 bases agree with TRBD1. Read sequence stops 3 residues before the CDR3 end, and the germline J gene provides the missing end. In germline, CDR1 is KGHSH, CDR2 LQKENI. Trimming took 8 bases from V and 5 from J; bases not matched to a gene: 8. The CDR3 contains 14 residues.

CDR3 bases read: TGTGCCAGCAGCTTGGCAGGGCCGCATTCCTACGAG. Its translation is CASSLAGPHSYE. The CDR3 as a whole reads CASSLAGPHSYEQYF. The gene calls are TRBV5-5 and TRBJ2-7, with D tentatively TRBD1 (5 bases). The read terminates 3 residues ahead of where the CDR3 ends, so the germline J gene completes it. This CDR3 contains 15 residues. The V gene's germline CDR1 is SGHKS and CDR2 YYEKEE (reference sequence). V lost 0 bases and J lost 1, with 11 bases in between.

As concerns this clone: The read terminates 3 residues before the CDR3 end, so the remaining end is supplied by the germline J gene. The J gene is TRBJ2-1, the V gene TRBV10-1; D might be TRBD1 (5 bases). The length of the CDR3 is 14 residues. CDR1 WNHNN and CDR2 SYGVQD come from the germline V gene (reference sequence). Between the trimmed V and J ends, which lost 0 bases and 9 bases, there was a span of 12 bases. Partial CDR3 DNA: TGCGCCAGCAGTGAGTCGGGTGGGGCCGGTGAG. Translating it yields CASSESGGAGE. The entire CDR3 protein is CASSESGGAGEQFF.

To note about this clone: The CDR3 end lies 3 residues beyond the end of the read and is filled in from the germline J gene. The chain is built from TRBV9 and TRBJ2-3; 9 bases agree with TRBD2. Germline lookup yields CDR1 SGDLS and CDR2 YYNGEE. This CDR3 contains 18 residues. The junction had 10 bases not matched to a gene; V was cut back by 0 bases and J by 2 bases. The CDR3 here is CASSVATGLAGYTDTQYF. The CDR3 bases that were read are TGTGCCAGCAGCGTAGCTACAGGGCTAGCGGGATACACAGATACG.

A word on this clone: The missing CDR3 end, 3 residues past where the read stops, is filled in from the germline J gene. The rearrangement links TRBV5-1 to TRBJ2-1, with D unresolved. CDR1 is SGHRS and CDR2 is YFSETQ in the germline V gene. CDR3 length equals 15 residues. V was trimmed by 3 bases and J by 4 bases, leaving 14 bases between them. CDR3 region: CASSWSIAAYNEQFF. CDR3 DNA (partial): TGCGCCAGCAGCTGGTCCATAGCAGCTTACAATGAG. Full variable domain (rest looked up from reference TRBV5-1 and TRBJ2-1): KAGVTQTPRYLIKTRGQQVTLSCSPISGHRSVSWYQQTPGQGLQFLFEYFSETQRNKGNFPGRFSGRQFSNSRSEMNVSTLELGDSALYLCASSWSIAAYNEQFFGPGTRLTVL.

A note on this clone: The read falls 3 residues short of the CDR3 end, and the missing part is taken from the germline J gene. The chain uses TRBV2 and TRBJ2-5; no clear D gene. The germline V and J ends were trimmed by 6 bases and 1 base, with 12 bases remaining between them. The CDR3 extends over 14 amino acids. Germline V gene data show CDR1 as SNHLY and CDR2 as FYNNEI. The covered CDR3 bases are TGTGCCAGCAGAGCCAGACTCATCCAAGAGACC. Its translation: CASRARLIQET. The full CDR3 protein reads CASRARLIQETQYF.

A remark on this clone: The DNA ends 3 residues before the CDR3 does, and the rest of the CDR3 is filled in from the germline J gene. The chain recombines TRBV24-1 with TRBJ2-3; the match to TRBD1 covers 7 bases. This CDR3 is built from 14 residues. Germline loops: CDR1 KGHDR, CDR2 SFDVKD. The ends lost 4 bases at V and 3 bases at J; junction bases unmatched: 3. The CDR3 here is CATSDPTGTDTQYF. The part of the CDR3 DNA that was read is TGTGCCACCAGTGACCCGACAGGGACAGATACG.

Concerning this clone itself: Read coverage stops 3 residues before the CDR3 terminus; the germline J gene supplies the remainder. V and J are TRBV5-1 and TRBJ2-5; weak D call: TRBD2 (7 bases). Germline CDR1 reads SGHRS; CDR2 reads YFSETQ. The CDR3 consists of 15 residues. The V end lost 2 bases, the J end lost 3 bases, and 14 bases lay between the germline ends. The CDR3 is CASSFWGGREETQYF. The covered CDR3 bases are TGCGCCAGCAGCTTTTGGGGGGGCCGAGAAGAGACC.

Remarks on this clone: Read coverage stops 3 residues before the CDR3 terminus; the germline J gene supplies the remainder. This chain connects TRBV7-2 to TRBJ2-1; 11 nucleotides align to TRBD2. The V gene's germline CDR1 is SGHTA and CDR2 FQGNSA. V trimming: 5 bases; J trimming: 3 bases; junction bases outside the gene matches: 3. The CDR3 contains 15 residues. The CDR3 loop is CASSPLAGVYNEQFF. Partial CDR3 DNA: TGTGCCAGCAGCCCACTAGCGGGAGTCTACAATGAG. Full variable domain (rest looked up from reference TRBV7-2 and TRBJ2-1): GAGVSQSPSNKVTEKGKDVELRCDPISGHTALYWYRQSLGQGLEFLIYFQGNSAPDKSGLPSDRFSAERTGGSVSTLTIQRTQQEDSAVYLCASSPLAGVYNEQFFGPGTRLTVL.

A note on this clone: Read sequence stops 3 residues before the CDR3 end, and the germline J gene provides the missing end. The chain couples TRBV18 to TRBJ1-5; 8 positions match TRBD1. V was clipped by 6 bases and J by 1 base; unmatched bases: 8. Germline V CDR1 and CDR2: KGHSH, LQKENI. The CDR3 length is 16 residues. This CDR3 is CASSDQGAVSNQPQHF. CDR3 bases read: TGTGCCAGCTCGGACCAGGGGGCCGTGAGCAATCAGCCC.